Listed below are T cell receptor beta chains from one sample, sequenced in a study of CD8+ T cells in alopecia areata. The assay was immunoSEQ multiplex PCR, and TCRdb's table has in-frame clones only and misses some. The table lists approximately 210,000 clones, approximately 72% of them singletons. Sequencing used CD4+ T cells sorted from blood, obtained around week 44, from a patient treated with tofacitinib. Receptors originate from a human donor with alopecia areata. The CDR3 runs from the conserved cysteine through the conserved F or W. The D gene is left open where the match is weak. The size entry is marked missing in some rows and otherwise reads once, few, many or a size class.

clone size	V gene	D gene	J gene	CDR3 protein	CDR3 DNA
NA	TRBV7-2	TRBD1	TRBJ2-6	CASSLDRVANVLTF	TGTGCCAGCAGCTTGGACAGGGTGGCCAACGTCCTGACTTTC
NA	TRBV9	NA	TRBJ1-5	CASSVGGSNQPQHF	TGTGCCAGCAGCGTGGGCGGTAGCAATCAGCCCCAGCATTTT
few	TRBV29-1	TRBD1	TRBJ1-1	CSVGRGQYTEAFF	TGCAGCGTTGGGAGGGGGCAGTACACTGAAGCTTTCTTT
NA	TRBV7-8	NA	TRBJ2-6	CASSLRQPFSAGANVLTF	TGTGCCAGCAGCTTAAGGCAGCCTTTCTCAGCTGGGGCCAACGTCCTGACTTTC
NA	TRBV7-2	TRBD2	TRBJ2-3	CASSPKIAGGASQYF	TGTGCCAGCAGCCCGAAAATAGCGGGGGGAGCTTCACAGTATTTT
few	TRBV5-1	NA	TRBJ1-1	CASSLVVMNTEAFF	TGCGCCAGCAGCTTGGTAGTGATGAACACTGAAGCTTTCTTT
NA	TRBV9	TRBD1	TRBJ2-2	CASSLEGAANTGELFF	TGTGCCAGCAGCCTTGAGGGGGCCGCGAACACCGGGGAGCTGTTTTTT
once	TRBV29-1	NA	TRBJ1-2	CSVGSLGGYTF	TGCAGCGTTGGAAGTTTAGGGGGCTACACCTTC
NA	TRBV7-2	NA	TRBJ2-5	CASSWGAETQYF	TGTGCCAGCAGCTGGGGGGCTGAGACCCAGTACTTC
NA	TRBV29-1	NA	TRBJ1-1	CSAGTDEAFF	TGCAGCGCTGGGACTGACGAAGCTTTCTTT
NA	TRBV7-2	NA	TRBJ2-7	CASSLGGQGTEQYF	TGTGCCAGCAGCTTAGGGGGCCAGGGGACCGAGCAGTACTTC
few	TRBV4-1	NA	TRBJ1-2	CASSQGPTSNYGYTF	TGCGCCAGCAGCCAAGGACCGACATCTAACTATGGCTACACCTTC